Listed below are T cell receptor beta chains from one sample, sequenced in a study of T cells in Graves' hyperthyroidism and ophthalmopathy. TCRdb re-called the multiplex PCR reads with MiXCR, one entry per CDR3 protein. This table holds 200,000 to 250,000 distinct CDR3 sequences, around 15% found once. The source material was blood. The source of these receptors is a woman under 30 with Graves' ophthalmopathy. Each CDR3 is given with its conserved first and last residue. The D gene is left open where the match is weak. The size field is filled for only some rows; it gives once, few, many or a size class.

V	size	D	J	DNA	CDR3
TRBV9	many	-	TRBJ1-1	TGTGCCAGCAGCCCCGGCTCTAAGACAGGGAACACTGAAGCTTTCTTT	CASSPGSKTGNTEAFF
TRBV4-3	-	-	TRBJ2-2	TGCGCCAGCAGCCAAGGCCCAGGGGGGGCGGGCACCGGGGAGCTGTTTTTT	CASSQGPGGAGTGELFF
TRBV5-8	many	-	TRBJ1-2	TGTGCCAGCAGCTTGGTTAGGACTAACTATGGCTACACCTTC	CASSLVRTNYGYTF
TRBV7-6	many	-	TRBJ2-2	TGTGCCAGCAGCCCTCAAAGGGGGGGGGAGATGAACACCGGGGAGCTGTTTTTT	CASSPQRGGEMNTGELFF
TRBV12-3/TRBV12-4	many	-	TRBJ2-4	TGTGCCAGCAGTCCTAGACTAAGTCGGTCGGACATTCAGTACTTC	CASSPRLSRSDIQYF
TRBV25-1	-	TRBD2	TRBJ2-4	TGTGCCAGCAGTGAGCACGGACTAGCGGGAATGGGCAAAAACATTCAGTACTTC	CASSEHGLAGMGKNIQYF
TRBV5-5	many	TRBD2	TRBJ2-1	TGTGCCAGCAGCTCCCGGGGGGACCCTTACAATGAGCAGTTCTTC	CASSSRGDPYNEQFF
TRBV7-2	many	TRBD2	TRBJ2-1	TGTGCCAGCAGCTTTGCGGGAGGGGGCGGGAATGAGCAGTTCTTC	CASSFAGGGGNEQFF
TRBV5-1	many	-	TRBJ2-7	TGCGCCAGCAGCCTCCTCGGTGACTCCTCCTACGAGCAGTACTTC	CASSLLGDSSYEQYF
TRBV20-1	once	TRBD2	TRBJ2-5	TGCAGTTGTAGCGGGGGGGGGGGAGAGACCCAGTACTTC	CSCSGGGGETQYF
TRBV6-2/TRBV6-3	many	TRBD1	TRBJ2-6	TGTGCCAGCACCGGGACAGGGGATGGTGGGGCCAACGTCCTGACTTTC	CASTGTGDGGANVLTF
TRBV11-2	many	TRBD2	TRBJ2-7	TGTGCCAGCAGCTCCTTGGGGGAGCGGGAGGGCCGCGAGCAGTACTTC	CASSSLGEREGREQYF
TRBV5-8	many	-	TRBJ1-1	TGTGCCAGCAGCCCAAACGGTATTGAAGCTTTCTTT	CASSPNGIEAFF
TRBV7-8	many	-	TRBJ1-1	TGTGCCAGCAGCTCCAACCTGAACACTGAAGCTTTCTTT	CASSSNLNTEAFF
TRBV7-3	many	-	TRBJ2-1	TGTGCCAGCAGCCACGAGAATACGTACAATGAGCAGTTCTTC	CASSHENTYNEQFF
TRBV3-1	many	-	TRBJ2-1	TGTGCCAGCAGCCAAGGGAGCCATCAAAAGAGGAATGAGCAGTTCTTC	CASSQGSHQKRNEQFF
TRBV7-2	many	-	TRBJ2-2	TGTGCCAGCAGCTTATCATACGTCGGGGAGCTGTTTTTT	CASSLSYVGELFF
TRBV28	-	TRBD1	TRBJ1-5	TGTGCCAGCAGTTCAGTTACAGGGGGAAGTCGGCAGCCCCAGCATTTT	CASSSVTGGSRQPQHF